A single T cell receptor beta chain is shown here with its context. Antigen unknown. V gave up 0 bases and J gave up 14 bases, with 10 bases separating them. Germline CDR1 and CDR2: LNHDA and SQIVND (reference sequence). CDR3 length equals 11 residues. The data belong to a study of T cell responses to AZD1222 COVID-19 vaccine. Whole-study findings and limits: Among vaccine-associated CD4 TCRs, coverage spanned spike, with dominance at 160-218 and 743-854. Researchers took repertoire samples only after the peak T cell response had come. Baseline seropositivity occurred in only a handful of AZD1222 recipients.

Clones were sequenced by immunoSEQ multiplex PCR, and TCRdb holds only the in-frame ones, with some missing. The sample holds some 120,000 clones, around 84% seen once. The rearrangement joins TRBV19 to TRBJ1-2; TRBD1 might be the D (6 bases). The receptor's source is an adult who received the AZD1222 COVID-19 vaccine. The sequenced sample was peripheral blood, obtained 28 days after the second AZD1222 dose. CDR3 residues: CASSIEEQGTF. The DNA for the CDR3 is TGTGCCAGTAGTATAGAGGAACAGGGAACCTTC.